Listed below are T cell receptor beta chains from one sample, sequenced in a study of OX40 agonist ivuxolimab in advanced cancers. TCRdb keeps only in-frame clones here, not all; method: immunoSEQ multiplex PCR. The repertoire has tens of thousands of clones, around 90% of them found once; the top ten carry approximately 0.55%. The sample in question was CD4+ or CD8+ T cells sorted from blood, obtained in a trial of the OX40 agonist ivuxolimab. The receptors derive from an adult with an advanced solid tumor such as melanoma, head and neck, liver or kidney cancer. Each CDR3 is given with its conserved first and last residue. The D gene is left open where the match is weak. Some rows have no size entry. The others give once, few or many, or a class for an expanded clone.

j_gene: TRBJ2-5; v_gene: TRBV7-9; abundance: few; d_gene: NA; CDR3nt: TGTGCCAGCAGCGTTGACAGGGAGACCCAGTACTTC; CDR3aa: CASSVDRETQYF
j_gene: TRBJ1-3; v_gene: TRBV28; abundance: NA; d_gene: TRBD1; CDR3nt: TGTGCCAGCAGTCGGGCCGGGACAGTGAGGAACACCATATATTTT; CDR3aa: CASSRAGTVRNTIYF
j_gene: TRBJ2-2; v_gene: TRBV21-1; abundance: NA; d_gene: NA; CDR3nt: TGTGCCAGCACGACTAGCCCCGGGGAGCTGTTTTTT; CDR3aa: CASTTSPGELFF
j_gene: TRBJ1-1; v_gene: TRBV6-5; abundance: NA; d_gene: NA; CDR3nt: TGTGCCAGCAGTTACTGGCAGGGAGGGGGTTGGACTGAAGCTTTCTTT; CDR3aa: CASSYWQGGGWTEAFF
j_gene: TRBJ1-2; v_gene: TRBV4-1; abundance: NA; d_gene: TRBD1; CDR3nt: TGCGCCAGCAGGGGACAGGGCCATTACTATGGCTACACCTTC; CDR3aa: CASRGQGHYYGYTF
j_gene: TRBJ2-5; v_gene: TRBV5-1; abundance: NA; d_gene: NA; CDR3nt: TGCGCCAGCAGCTTGTTTGGGCAGACAGAGACCCAGTACTTC; CDR3aa: CASSLFGQTETQYF
j_gene: TRBJ2-1; v_gene: TRBV5-1; abundance: once; d_gene: TRBD2; CDR3nt: TGCGCCAGCAGCTTGGGGTCTGCGGGAGGGCAATTGAATGAGCAGTTCTTC; CDR3aa: CASSLGSAGGQLNEQFF
j_gene: TRBJ1-5; v_gene: TRBV28; abundance: NA; d_gene: NA; CDR3nt: TGTGCCAGCGGAGCGTGGGGGCAAGGCAATCAGCCCCAGCATTTT; CDR3aa: CASGAWGQGNQPQHF
j_gene: TRBJ2-7; v_gene: TRBV7-2; abundance: NA; d_gene: NA; CDR3nt: TGTGCCAGCAGCTTAGCCTACGAGCATTACTTC; CDR3aa: CASSLAYEHYF
j_gene: TRBJ2-7; v_gene: TRBV11-2; abundance: NA; d_gene: TRBD1; CDR3nt: TGTGCCAGCAGCTCCTTACAGGGGGCAGGCTACGAGCAGTACTTC; CDR3aa: CASSSLQGAGYEQYF
j_gene: TRBJ2-2; v_gene: TRBV4-2; abundance: NA; d_gene: TRBD2; CDR3nt: TGTGCCAGCAGCCAACCACTAGCGGGAGTTAACACCGGGGAGCTGTTTTTT; CDR3aa: CASSQPLAGVNTGELFF
j_gene: TRBJ1-1; v_gene: TRBV6-5; abundance: NA; d_gene: NA; CDR3nt: TGTGCCAGCAGTTACTCTGTGAACACTGAAGCTTTCTTT; CDR3aa: CASSYSVNTEAFF
j_gene: TRBJ1-1; v_gene: TRBV30; abundance: NA; d_gene: NA; CDR3nt: TGTGCCTGCGCATCAGGGGCAGCTGAAGCTTTCTTT; CDR3aa: CACASGAAEAFF
j_gene: TRBJ1-3; v_gene: TRBV7-8; abundance: NA; d_gene: TRBD1; CDR3nt: TGTGCCAGCAGCTCTCTTTATCGGGACAGCTCAAACACCATATATTTT; CDR3aa: CASSSLYRDSSNTIYF
j_gene: TRBJ2-1; v_gene: TRBV9; abundance: once; d_gene: TRBD1; CDR3nt: TGTGCCAGAGCGGGGGACAGGGGGTGTCGGGACAATGAGCAGTTCTTC; CDR3aa: CARAGDRGCRDNEQFF
j_gene: TRBJ2-1; v_gene: TRBV6-1; abundance: NA; d_gene: TRBD1; CDR3nt: TGTGCCAGCCGGACAGGGGGCATCAATGAGCAGTTCTTC; CDR3aa: CASRTGGINEQFF
j_gene: TRBJ2-1; v_gene: TRBV28; abundance: NA; d_gene: NA; CDR3nt: TGTGCCACCTCCAGGCAGCGGACCTACAATGAGCAGTTCTTC; CDR3aa: CATSRQRTYNEQFF
j_gene: TRBJ2-3; v_gene: TRBV7-2; abundance: NA; d_gene: NA; CDR3nt: TGTGCCAGCAGCTTAGGGCTTGCGTCAGATACGCAGTATTTT; CDR3aa: CASSLGLASDTQYF
j_gene: TRBJ1-5; v_gene: TRBV18; abundance: NA; d_gene: NA; CDR3nt: TGTGCCAGCTCACCGGGGCCCCCTGCGGGCAATCAGCCCCAGCATTTT; CDR3aa: CASSPGPPAGNQPQHF
j_gene: TRBJ2-3; v_gene: TRBV11-3; abundance: NA; d_gene: TRBD1; CDR3nt: TGTGCCAGCATCCAAACCGGGACAGCCGATGATAGCACAGATACGCAGTATTTT; CDR3aa: CASIQTGTADDSTDTQYF
j_gene: TRBJ2-5; v_gene: TRBV7-3; abundance: few; d_gene: TRBD2; CDR3nt: TGTGCCAGCAGCCACGGCGGGGGAATAACTACACAAGAGACCCAGTACTTC; CDR3aa: CASSHGGGITTQETQYF
j_gene: TRBJ1-5; v_gene: TRBV30; abundance: NA; d_gene: TRBD1; CDR3nt: TGTGCCTGGAGTGGTCAGGGGGCTAAGCCCCAGCATTTT; CDR3aa: CAWSGQGAKPQHF
j_gene: TRBJ2-1; v_gene: TRBV14; abundance: NA; d_gene: NA; CDR3nt: TGTGCCAGCAGCCAAGGAAGAGGGACCTACAATGAGCAGTTCTTC; CDR3aa: CASSQGRGTYNEQFF
j_gene: TRBJ2-3; v_gene: TRBV12-5; abundance: NA; d_gene: NA; CDR3nt: TGTGCTAGTGGTTTGCAAAGCGACACAGATACGCAGTATTTT; CDR3aa: CASGLQSDTDTQYF
j_gene: TRBJ2-3; v_gene: TRBV6-5; abundance: NA; d_gene: NA; CDR3nt: TGTGCCAGCAGTTACTCGGGAACCCAATTCACAGATACGCAGTATTTT; CDR3aa: CASSYSGTQFTDTQYF
j_gene: TRBJ1-2; v_gene: TRBV2; abundance: NA; d_gene: NA; CDR3nt: TGTGCCAGCACGACAGGCCGCGGCTATGGCTACACCTTC; CDR3aa: CASTTGRGYGYTF
j_gene: TRBJ1-2; v_gene: TRBV19; abundance: NA; d_gene: NA; CDR3nt: TGTGCCAGTAGTCTGGGCAGGGGAGGTTACGGCTACACCTTC; CDR3aa: CASSLGRGGYGYTF
j_gene: TRBJ2-1; v_gene: TRBV7-9; abundance: NA; d_gene: TRBD2; CDR3nt: TGTGCCAGCAGCTTAAGACTAGCGGGAGCTAATGAGCAGTTCTTC; CDR3aa: CASSLRLAGANEQFF
j_gene: TRBJ1-2; v_gene: TRBV28; abundance: few; d_gene: NA; CDR3nt: TGTGCCAGCAGGATCGGGACCTTCTATGGCTACACCTTC; CDR3aa: CASRIGTFYGYTF
j_gene: TRBJ1-4; v_gene: TRBV29-1; abundance: NA; d_gene: NA; CDR3nt: TGCAGCGGGGGGGATCCTAATGAAAAACTGTTTTTT; CDR3aa: CSGGDPNEKLFF
j_gene: TRBJ2-2; v_gene: TRBV19; abundance: few; d_gene: TRBD2; CDR3nt: TGTGCCAGTACTAGCGGACCCGGGGAGCTGTTTTTT; CDR3aa: CASTSGPGELFF
j_gene: TRBJ1-5; v_gene: TRBV7-8; abundance: NA; d_gene: NA; CDR3nt: TGTGCCAGCAGCTTAGGTCGGGCTAGCAATCAGCCCCAGCATTTT; CDR3aa: CASSLGRASNQPQHF
j_gene: TRBJ2-3; v_gene: TRBV28; abundance: NA; d_gene: NA; CDR3nt: TGTGCCAGCAGTTTATTTGTTAGCGTGGATACGCAGTATTTT; CDR3aa: CASSLFVSVDTQYF
j_gene: TRBJ2-7; v_gene: TRBV4-2; abundance: few; d_gene: NA; CDR3nt: TGTGCCAGCAGCCAAGATCTAATTAGCGGCTCCTACGAGCAGTACTTC; CDR3aa: CASSQDLISGSYEQYF
j_gene: TRBJ2-1; v_gene: TRBV19; abundance: NA; d_gene: NA; CDR3nt: TGTGCCAGTAGTAAATTGCTGGAGATAGATGAGCAGTTCTTC; CDR3aa: CASSKLLEIDEQFF
j_gene: TRBJ2-5; v_gene: TRBV7-3; abundance: NA; d_gene: NA; CDR3nt: TGTGCCAGCAGCTTGGGCTTCCAAGAGACCCAGTACTTC; CDR3aa: CASSLGFQETQYF
j_gene: TRBJ2-4; v_gene: TRBV9; abundance: NA; d_gene: TRBD1; CDR3nt: TGTGCCAGCAGCGTAGAACGGGGACAGGGGGCGAACATTCAGTACTTC; CDR3aa: CASSVERGQGANIQYF
j_gene: TRBJ2-7; v_gene: TRBV14; abundance: NA; d_gene: TRBD2; CDR3nt: TGTGCCAGCAGCTGGGGAGCGGGAGGGTACGAGCAGTACTTC; CDR3aa: CASSWGAGGYEQYF
j_gene: TRBJ2-7; v_gene: TRBV4-3; abundance: NA; d_gene: TRBD2; CDR3nt: TGCGCCAGCAGCCAGCTAGCGGCGCCCTCCTACGAGCAGTACTTC; CDR3aa: CASSQLAAPSYEQYF
j_gene: TRBJ2-7; v_gene: TRBV12-2; abundance: NA; d_gene: NA; CDR3nt: TGTGCAAGTCGCTTAAGGCCCTCAGGGCGTTACGAGCAGTACTTC; CDR3aa: CASRLRPSGRYEQYF
j_gene: TRBJ2-5; v_gene: TRBV4-1; abundance: NA; d_gene: NA; CDR3nt: TGCGCCAGCAGCCAGGATGGTAGGGGTGGGCAAGAGACCCAGTACTTC; CDR3aa: CASSQDGRGGQETQYF
j_gene: TRBJ1-3; v_gene: TRBV2; abundance: NA; d_gene: NA; CDR3nt: TGTGCCAGCAGGCAGAGCTCTGGAAACACCATATATTTT; CDR3aa: CASRQSSGNTIYF
j_gene: TRBJ2-5; v_gene: TRBV6-1; abundance: NA; d_gene: NA; CDR3nt: TGTGCCAGCAGGGAAGCCGGGACACAAGAGACCCAGTACTTC; CDR3aa: CASREAGTQETQYF